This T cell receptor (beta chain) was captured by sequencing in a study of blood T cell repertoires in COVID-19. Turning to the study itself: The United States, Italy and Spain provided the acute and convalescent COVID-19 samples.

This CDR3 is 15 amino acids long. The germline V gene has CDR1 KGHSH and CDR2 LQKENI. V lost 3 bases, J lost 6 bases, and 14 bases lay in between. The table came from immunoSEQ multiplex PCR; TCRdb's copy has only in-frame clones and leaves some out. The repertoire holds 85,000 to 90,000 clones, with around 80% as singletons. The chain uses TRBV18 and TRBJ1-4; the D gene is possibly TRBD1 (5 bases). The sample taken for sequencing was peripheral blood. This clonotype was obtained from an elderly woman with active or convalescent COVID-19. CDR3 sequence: CASSPLTDSYEKLFF. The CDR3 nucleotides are TGTGCCAGCTCACCTTTGACAGATAGTTATGAAAAACTGTTTTTT.